The sequence of this T cell receptor (beta chain) was determined in a study of beta chain features in type 1 diabetes. Study-wide context: Examination covered some 110,000,000 sorted cells spanning all samples. Study-wide points: All four CD4+ subsets from Type 1 diabetes patients carried moderately but significantly shorter TCRB CDR3s. Any role of HLA type in TCRB rearrangement remained unresolved here.

As for this clone: Antigen specificity is unknown.

Reverse transcribing all isolated RNA meant expressed TCRB transcripts were sequenced. The table came from immunoSEQ multiplex PCR; TCRdb's copy has only in-frame clones and leaves some out. The sample holds almost 350,000 clones, approximately 10% seen once. This CDR3 has 14 amino acids. Trimming took off 5 bases at V and 5 bases at J, with 15 bases between the two ends. CDR1 is SEHNR and CDR2 is FQNEAQ in the germline V gene (reference sequence). The chain couples TRBV7-9 to TRBJ1-2, with unresolved D. Specimen: central memory CD4+ T cells from blood. This receptor was identified in a young man with type 1 diabetes. The CDR3: CASSPMVRGYGYTF. The CDR3, as DNA: TGTGCCAGCAGCCCCATGGTGCGTGGGTATGGCTACACCTTC.